The T cell receptor (beta chain) described here comes from a study of OX40 agonist ivuxolimab in advanced cancers. Regarding the complete study: Ivuxolimab, which targeted the costimulatory receptor OX40 (CD134), was an agonistic, fully human IgG2 monoclonal antibody. Intravenous ivuxolimab was administered to patients every 2 weeks at six dose levels: 0.01, 0.1, 0.3, 1.5, 3 and 10 mg/kg. Of the approximately 50 dose-escalation patients, hepatocellular carcinoma was present in around 20, melanoma in around 15, renal cell carcinoma in 9 and head and neck cancer in 9. A male proportion of about 79% and a mean age of around 60 years, ranging from about 23 to 90, were recorded for the dose-escalation cohort. Patients were allowed to have had prior anti-PD-1, anti-PD-L1 or anti-CTLA-4 therapy, and approximately 40% of the dose-escalation patients had previously received checkpoint inhibitors. Partial responses occurred in three dose-escalation patients: two with cutaneous melanoma and one with hepatocellular carcinoma. Peripheral TCRbeta sequencing was intended to test whether TCR sequence diversity was altered and clonal T-cell expansion was caused by ivuxolimab. The monotherapy dose-escalation portion (N ≈ 50 patients) of the phase I ivuxolimab trial is reported in the paper. General study outcomes and caveats: Partial responders in the 0.1-3.0 mg/kg groups had among the lowest normalized peripheral clonal expansion, especially among CD8+ T cells. The antigen specificity of the clonally expanded peripheral T cells was not determined. Low levels of normalized T-cell clonal expansion were also seen in some patients who did not respond. At doses of 0.1 to 3.0 mg/kg, clonal expansion of both CD4+ and CD8+ blood T cells was observed from baseline to week 6. After ivuxolimab, more expanded clones were found on average in CD8+ T cells than in CD4+ T cells.

The cysteine opens and the phenylalanine closes a CDR3 of 14 amino acids. This entry keeps only the CDR3 DNA: 42 bases, framed from base 1. V and J are truncated by 1 base and 3 bases respectively, leaving an intervening sequence of 9 bases. The germline V gene encodes CDR1 SGHRS and CDR2 YFSETQ. Genomic DNA was extracted from sorted cells for sequencing of the TCRbeta CDR3 region. TCRbeta CDR3 regions were sequenced using the immunoSEQ Assay. TCRdb limited this immuneACCESS table to in-frame rearrangements with V and J called. A share of clones is missing; checked studies link under half to unresolved V genes, and the rest is unexplained. The sample records nearly 80,000 clones, about 84% of which are singletons. The ten biggest clones cover about 0.44% of the sample. The trial excluded patients who had a history of autoimmune disease or who were on systemic immunosuppression. In every dose cohort, peripheral blood was drawn for TCR sequencing at baseline, cycle 4 day 1, and cycle 7 day 1. The samples were taken from a phase I, first-in-human, multicenter, open-label dose-escalation trial of ivuxolimab. Adults with locally advanced or metastatic head and neck squamous cell, hepatocellular, melanoma or renal cell carcinoma were enrolled in the trial. Before TCR sequencing, CD4+ T cells and CD8+ T cells from peripheral blood were sorted into separate populations.

With respect to this clone: Its antigen is currently not known. No base qualities exist here, and no much larger clone lies one base off it.

Here the sequenced sample was CD4+ or CD8+ T cells sorted from blood, taken in a trial of the OX40 agonist ivuxolimab. The receptor's source is an adult with an advanced solid tumor such as melanoma, head and neck, liver or kidney cancer. The V and J segments used are TRBV5-1 and TRBJ2-3; perhaps TRBD2 is the D gene, with 5 bases matching. The DNA sequence is given as TGCGCCAGCAGCTTGTCCCGAGGGACAGATACGCAGTATTTT. Translated, this is CASSLSRGTDTQYF.